This TCR beta chain was observed in a study of blood T cell repertoires in COVID-19. Study information: Donors in the United States, Italy and Spain gave samples during acute or convalescent COVID-19. T cells, B-cell-depleted T cells, or PBMCs provided the cDNA or gDNA that served as material.

Authors' methods: Reference gene primer amplification in the assay estimated nucleated cell counts. Measured with immunoSEQ multiplex PCR; TCRdb has only the in-frame clones, and not every one. V and J calls and clone size come straight from that table; D and trimming were deduced from the DNA. The sample has hundreds of thousands of clones, 70% to 90% seen once. Germline loops: CDR1 SNHLY, CDR2 FYNNEI. The CDR3 length is 14 residues. V was cut by 4 bases and J by 7 bases, with 16 bases left in between. The genes are TRBV2 and TRBJ2-5; TRBD2 might be the D (6 bases). The sequence was obtained from a man aged 70-80 years with acute or convalescent COVID-19. The sample consisted of peripheral blood. The CDR3: CASSASSTEGTQYF. Written as DNA, the CDR3 is TGTGCCAGCAGTGCGTCTAGCACGGAGGGGACCCAGTACTTC. Filled out from reference TRBV2 and TRBJ2-5, the complete variable domain reads EPEVTQTPSHQVTQMGQEVILRCVPISNHLYFYWYRQILGQKVEFLVSFYNNEISEKSEIFDDQFSVERPDGSNFTLKIRSTKLEDSAMYFCASSASSTEGTQYFGPGTRLLVL.